The present TCR beta chain was sequenced within a study of cytomegalovirus exposure and HLA in healthy donors. The study, taken as a whole, reports: Rare sequences made up most TCRs, while some public TCRs were found in many donors. High sensitivity and specificity were reportedly achieved when the classifier diagnosed cytomegalovirus status. As a later analysis showed, a missense DCLRE1C variant was linked to trimming of TCR beta V- and J-genes. Analyzed later, most CMV-associated TCR beta chains appeared HLA-restricted.

Turning to this clone: Its antigen remains unidentified.

The V and J ends lost 1 base and 1 base respectively, with 14 bases between them. Germline V gene lookup returns CDR1 SGHRS and CDR2 YFSETQ. CDR3 length: 16 residues. The primer mix had 60 Vbeta and 13 Jbeta primers. Libraries were prepared by immunoSEQ multiplex PCR; TCRdb keeps only in-frame clonotypes and omits some of them. The repertoire shows 80,000 to 100,000 clones; the top ten hold less than 0.6%. The specimen was PBMCs. This clonotype was obtained from a man aged 45-65 years in good health and CMV-seronegative. J is TRBJ1-2 and V is TRBV5-1, with D maybe TRBD1 (6 bases). CDR3 in DNA: TGCGCCAGCAGCTTGCTCGCAGGGGTGTATAACTATGGCTACACCTTC. Its translation is CASSLLAGVYNYGYTF.